Listed here are 26 T cell receptor beta chains from one sample, sequenced in a study of neurological immune-mediated disorders. Time point reported: technical triplicate 1. TCRdb fed the 5' RACE reads into MiXCR, producing one record per CDR3 protein. Of tens of thousands of distinct CDR3 sequences in the sample, roughly 13% are singletons; the top ten hold roughly 5%. Sequencing was done on a sample of CD4+ T cells from blood. These receptors all stem from a female donor with HTLV-1-associated myelopathy (HAM/TSP).

At least ten counts were recorded for this clonotype. This rearrangement joins TRBV7-3 to TRBJ2-5, with 7 bases aligning to TRBD2. Per germline, CDR1 SGHTA and CDR2 FQGTGA. With V trimmed by 2 bases and J by 2 bases, 5 bases remained unmatched. This CDR3 comprises 15 residues. The CDR3 DNA sequence: TGTGCCAGCAGCTTAGGGCTAGCGGAACAAGAGACCCAGTACTTC. Protein: CASSLGLAEQETQYF.

This clonotype has ten or more counts. The chain couples TRBV5-6 to TRBJ1-1, with a tentative D call TRBD1 (5 bases). This CDR3 spans 16 amino acids. V lost 3 bases to trimming and J lost 3 bases, with 18 bases between them. Germline V lookup: CDR1 SGHDT, CDR2 YYEEEE. The CDR3, as DNA: TGTGCCAGCAGCTGGGGACGTACTCGGGGGGACACTGAAGCTTTCTTT. Translation gives CASSWGRTRGDTEAFF.

Worth noting for this clonotype: Germline is not matched at one junction end, which may reflect a read error. The chain joins TRBV20-1 to TRBJ2-2, with D perhaps matching TRBD1 (6 bases). This CDR3 region has 14 residues. CDR1 DFQATT and CDR2 SNEGSKA come from the germline V gene (reference sequence). The CDR3: CSAPERGNTGELFF. The CDR3, as DNA: TGCAGTGCTCCAGAAAGGGGGAACACTGGGGAGCTGTTTTTT.

This clonotype was observed at least ten times. As DNA, the CDR3 is TGTGCCATCGGGACGGGGACAGGGGCCGCTCAGCCCCAGCATTTT. Translating gives CAIGTGTGAAQPQHF. The chain recombines TRBV10-3 with TRBJ1-5; TRBD1 matches 10 bases. The V segment lost 8 bases and the J segment 6 bases; nucleotides outside the gene matches: 10. The CDR3 runs to 15 residues. Per the germline V gene, CDR1 is ENHRY and CDR2 is SYGVKD.

This clonotype occurred many times. This sequence joins TRBV20-1 and TRBJ2-6; the D gene is possibly TRBD2 (5 bases). Germline CDR1 and CDR2: DFQATT and SNEGSKA (reference sequence). This CDR3 has 14 residues. Trimming stripped 4 bases from V and 6 bases from J, with 13 bases between. The CDR3: CSANAREEANVLTF. In nucleotides, the CDR3 is TGCAGTGCTAACGCGAGGGAAGAGGCCAACGTCCTGACTTTC.

The sample holds many counts of this clonotype. This chain links TRBV28 with TRBJ1-5; 8 bases match TRBD1. Trimming removed 6 bases from V and 4 bases from J; junction bases left unmatched: 8. Germline assignment: CDR1 MDHEN and CDR2 SYDVKM. CDR3 length: 15 residues. Written as DNA, the CDR3 is TGTGCCAGCAGATACTCGGACAGGGCAAATCAGCCCCAGCATTTT. Residues: CASRYSDRANQPQHF.

The V gene is TRBV7-2, the J gene TRBJ1-2; D uncertain. Trimming took off 3 bases at V and 2 bases at J, with 7 bases between the two ends. The CDR3 is 13 residues long. Germline CDR1 SGHTA, CDR2 FQGNSA. The CDR3 here is CASSFYGNYGYTF. As DNA, the CDR3 is TGTGCCAGCAGCTTCTACGGGAACTATGGCTACACCTTC.

In this sample, this clonotype turned up many times. V usage is TRBV21-1 and J usage is TRBJ2-5; the D call of TRBD1 is as the table states it, not checked on the DNA. TRBV21-1 counts as a pseudogene. The CDR3 extends over 18 amino acids. DNA of the CDR3: TGTGCCAGCAGCAGGCTCAACACGAGACAGGAGTACCAAGAGACCCAGTACTTC. As protein: CASSRLNTRQEYQETQYF.

This clonotype has just a few counts. The chain links TRBV5-1 to TRBJ2-7; no clear D gene. V lost 4 bases and J lost 0, with 14 bases in between. The CDR3 length is 15 residues. CDR1 and CDR2 from the germline V gene are SGHRS and YFSETQ. DNA for the CDR3: TGCGCCAGCAGCCCTAGAAGCCAAAGCTCCTACGAGCAGTACTTC. It encodes CASSPRSQSSYEQYF. Using reference TRBV5-1 and TRBJ2-7 for the parts outside the CDR3, the full variable domain is KAGVTQTPRYLIKTRGQQVTLSCSPISGHRSVSWYQQTPGQGLQFLFEYFSETQRNKGNFPGRFSGRQFSNSRSEMNVSTLELGDSALYLCASSPRSQSSYEQYFGPGTRLTVT.

This clonotype was counted ten times or more. The chain joins TRBV7-2 to TRBJ2-1, with 8 bases lining up with TRBD2. Germline assignment: CDR1 SGHTA and CDR2 FQGNSA. With 0 bases clipped from V and 3 bases from J, the junction kept 1 base outside the gene matches. The CDR3 contains 15 residues. The CDR3 sequence is CASSLASGDYNEQFF. CDR3 coding DNA: TGTGCCAGCAGCTTAGCTAGCGGGGACTACAATGAGCAGTTCTTC.

This clonotype has ten or more counts. This chain's CDR3 is CSARFGGAMFEDYEQYF. The CDR3 DNA reads as TGCAGCGCCCGGTTTGGGGGCGCGATGTTTGAGGATTACGAGCAGTACTTC. This chain connects TRBV20-1 to TRBJ2-7; TRBD1 might be the D (6 bases). Germline V gene data show CDR1 as DFQATT and CDR2 as SNEGSKA (reference sequence). The CDR3 has 17 amino acids.

V usage is TRBV7-8 and J usage is TRBJ2-1, with a tentative D call TRBD1 (5 bases). Looked up from germline, CDR1 is SGHVS and CDR2 is FQNEAQ. This CDR3 region has 14 residues. V lost 1 base and J lost 9, with 13 bases in between. CDR3 nucleotides: TGTGCCAGCAGCTTAGGTCTCCCAAGGGGTGAGCAGTTCTTC. Its protein is CASSLGLPRGEQFF.

Remarks on this clonotype: It may be a read error: a sequence one base away is much more abundant. The CDR3 protein is CSASDTGTGANVLTF. CDR3 DNA sequence: TGCAGTGCTAGCGACACAGGGACTGGGGCCAACGTCCTGACTTTC. The V and J genes are TRBV20-1 and TRBJ2-6; D is perhaps TRBD1 (6 bases). Germline V gene sequence: CDR1 DFQATT, CDR2 SNEGSKA (reference sequence). Trimming stripped 3 bases from V and 2 bases from J, with 11 bases between. The CDR3 totals 15 residues.

The chain combines TRBV9 with TRBJ2-5; TRBD2 aligns across 11 bases. V shed 4 bases and J 2 bases; nucleotides not matched to a gene: 4. CDR1 is SGDLS and CDR2 is YYNGEE in the germline V gene. The CDR3 has 15 residues. Here the CDR3 DNA reads TGTGCCAGCAGCTTTACTAGCGGGGGACAAGAGACCCAGTACTTC. Protein: CASSFTSGGQETQYF.

This clonotype was counted ten times or more. The chain has TRBV18 and TRBJ2-7; TRBD1 matches 9 bases. V shed 3 bases, J shed 6 bases, and the junction held 12 bases outside the gene matches. Looked up from germline, CDR1 is KGHSH and CDR2 is LQKENI. CDR3 size: 16 residues. The CDR3 here is CASSPIPGQGPGEQYF. For the CDR3, the DNA is TGTGCCAGCTCACCTATCCCCGGACAGGGGCCAGGCGAGCAGTACTTC.

This clonotype was counted ten times or more. CDR3 protein: CSATTGSGGIGELFF. The CDR3 region has the DNA TGCAGTGCTACAACGGGTAGCGGGGGGATCGGGGAGCTGTTTTTT. This rearrangement joins TRBV20-1 to TRBJ2-2; 10 bases match TRBD2. From germline, CDR1 is DFQATT and CDR2 SNEGSKA (reference sequence). The CDR3 is 15 residues long. With V trimmed by 4 bases and J by 7 bases, 9 bases remained unmatched.

The chain combines TRBV7-8 with TRBJ2-5, with 7 positions matching TRBD2. CDR3 length equals 13 residues. V lost 4 bases to trimming and J lost 3 bases; unmatched junction nucleotides: 2. Germline values: CDR1 SGHVS, CDR2 FQNEAQ. The CDR3 protein is CASSSGLEETQYF. DNA of the CDR3: TGTGCCAGCAGCTCCGGACTAGAAGAGACCCAGTACTTC.

This clonotype was counted at least ten times. This sequence joins TRBV7-9 and TRBJ1-1; a weak D match, TRBD1 (6 bases). Germline V gives CDR1 SEHNR, CDR2 FQNEAQ (reference sequence). Trimming stripped 8 bases from V and 4 bases from J, with 14 bases between. This CDR3 comprises 13 residues. The CDR3 DNA is TGTGCCAGCGCGGGGGCACTGGGCACTGAAGCTTTCTTT. Its protein is CASAGALGTEAFF. Looking up the rest from reference TRBV7-9 and TRBJ1-1 gives the full variable domain: DTGVSQNPRHKITKRGQNVTFRCDPISEHNRLYWYRQTLGQGPEFLTYFQNEAQLEKSRLLSDRFSAERPKGSFSTLEIQRTEQGDSAMYLCASAGALGTEAFFGQGTRLTVV.

This clonotype was detected many times. V gene TRBV27 combines with J gene TRBJ2-7, with D tentatively TRBD1 (8 bases). The germline gives CDR1 MNHEY, CDR2 SMNVEV (reference sequence). V was clipped by 6 bases and J by 7 bases, with 13 bases between them. This CDR3 is 12 amino acids long. The CDR3 loop reads CASRTGEGEQYF. The CDR3 DNA reads TGTGCCAGCAGGACAGGGGAGGGAGAGCAGTACTTC.

This clonotype was recorded many times. The chain links TRBV18 to TRBJ2-7; tentatively, D is TRBD2 (6 bases). Germline CDR1 and CDR2: KGHSH and LQKENI. Between the trimmed V and J ends, which lost 3 bases and 7 bases, there was a span of 16 bases. The length of the CDR3 is 14 residues. The CDR3 spells CASSPQNWGDEQYF. The CDR3 DNA reads as TGTGCCAGCTCACCTCAGAACTGGGGGGATGAGCAGTACTTC. Based on the CDR3 plus reference TRBV18 and TRBJ2-7, the full variable domain is NAGVMQNPRHLVRRRGQEARLRCSPMKGHSHVYWYRQLPEEGLKFMVYLQKENIIDESGMPKERFSAEFPKEGPSILRIQQVVRGDSAAYFCASSPQNWGDEQYFGPGTRLTVT.

This clonotype is deemed medium-sized. The chain recombines TRBV5-1 with TRBJ2-7; TRBD2 matches 7 bases. V was pared by 0 bases and J by 5 bases, with 5 bases of the junction left unmatched. This CDR3 is 14 amino acids long. From germline, CDR1 is SGHRS and CDR2 YFSETQ. The CDR3 here is CASSLGGRADEQYF. The CDR3 nucleotides are TGCGCCAGCAGCTTGGGGGGGAGGGCAGACGAGCAGTACTTC.

The sample holds many counts of this clonotype. V and J are TRBV5-1 and TRBJ2-2; TRBD1 matches at 7 bases. V trimming: 7 bases; J trimming: 4 bases; junction bases outside the gene matches: 7. In germline, CDR1 is SGHRS, CDR2 YFSETQ. The CDR3 has 14 residues. The CDR3 region has the DNA TGCGCCAGCCGCCCGGGACAGAGCACCGGGGAGCTGTTTTTT. It translates to CASRPGQSTGELFF. The variable domain in full, completed from reference TRBV5-1 and TRBJ2-2, reads KAGVTQTPRYLIKTRGQQVTLSCSPISGHRSVSWYQQTPGQGLQFLFEYFSETQRNKGNFPGRFSGRQFSNSRSEMNVSTLELGDSALYLCASRPGQSTGELFFGEGSRLTVL.

This clonotype has ten or more counts. The CDR3 reads CAISDGQGGETQYF. CDR3 nucleotide sequence: TGTGCCATCAGTGATGGACAGGGTGGGGAGACCCAGTACTTC. The rearrangement joins TRBV10-3 to TRBJ2-5, with 8 positions matching TRBD1. The CDR3 length is 14 residues. With V trimmed by 3 bases and J by 5 bases, 5 bases remained unmatched. Germline CDR1 reads ENHRY; CDR2 reads SYGVKD.

A note on this clonotype: Relative to the germline gene, one junction end is altered; a read error may explain this. The CDR3 region is CASSPLSGGPGGGLFF. The CDR3 DNA reads TGTGCCAGCAGCCCGCTATCGGGGGGGCCCGGCGGGGGGCTGTTTTTT. The V call is TRBV3-1, the J call TRBJ2-2; 8 bases align to TRBD2. Germline V lookup: CDR1 LGHDT, CDR2 YNNKEL (reference sequence). The length of the CDR3 is 16 residues.

Many counts were recorded for this clonotype. This sequence joins TRBV12-3 or TRBV12-4 and TRBJ2-3; the match to TRBD1 covers 12 bases. V dropped 3 bases and J dropped 6; count of bases not matched to a gene: 7. This CDR3 is built from 16 residues. The CDR3 loop is CASSLGGTGGWDTQYF. The CDR3 nucleotides read TGTGCCAGCAGTTTGGGCGGGACAGGGGGCTGGGATACGCAGTATTTT.

This clonotype was observed at least ten times. The chain uses TRBV2 and TRBJ1-3; 7 bases are a match to TRBD1. CDR3 length: 12 amino acids. V shed 9 bases and J 3 bases; nucleotides not matched to a gene: 2. The germline V gene has CDR1 SNHLY and CDR2 FYNNEI. DNA of the CDR3: TGTGCCAGAGCAGGGGGTGGAAACACCATATATTTT. It codes for CARAGGGNTIYF.